The 4 T cell receptor beta chains presented below share a single source sample, sequenced in a study of cytomegalovirus exposure and HLA in healthy donors. Only in-frame clones appear in the TCRdb table, and some are missing; sequencing was by immunoSEQ multiplex PCR. The table records some 98,000 clones, over 75% of them present only once. The material sequenced was PBMCs. Source of these receptors: a man aged 18 to 29 in good health and CMV-seropositive.

The rearrangement uses TRBV13 and TRBJ2-3; 10 nucleotides align to TRBD2. The V gene's germline CDR1 is PRHDT and CDR2 FYEKMQ (reference sequence). This CDR3 contains 17 residues. V dropped 5 bases and J dropped 1; count of bases not matched to a gene: 9. The DNA for the CDR3 is TGTGCCAGCAGCGCCTTCAGCGGGGGGGCTCGCACAGATACGCAGTATTTT. Translating it yields CASSAFSGGARTDTQYF.

The rearrangement uses TRBV25-1 and TRBJ1-1; possibly TRBD1 for D (6 bases). This CDR3 comprises 15 residues. Between the trimmed V and J ends, which lost 0 bases and 3 bases, there was a span of 11 bases. Per the germline V gene, CDR1 is MGHDK and CDR2 is SYGVNS. The chain's CDR3 is CASSEYGTTDTEAFF. In DNA form, the CDR3 reads TGTGCCAGCAGTGAATACGGGACAACTGACACTGAAGCTTTCTTT.

The chain combines TRBV5-1 with TRBJ1-2; the match to TRBD1 covers 9 bases. The V gene's germline CDR1 is SGHRS and CDR2 YFSETQ. This CDR3 has 14 residues. The V and J ends lost 0 bases and 5 bases, in that order; junction bases with no gene match: 2. CDR3 in DNA: TGCGCCAGCAGCTTGGTGGGACAGGGATATGGCTACACCTTC. It codes for CASSLVGQGYGYTF. Full variable domain (missing parts from reference TRBV5-1 and TRBJ1-2): KAGVTQTPRYLIKTRGQQVTLSCSPISGHRSVSWYQQTPGQGLQFLFEYFSETQRNKGNFPGRFSGRQFSNSRSEMNVSTLELGDSALYLCASSLVGQGYGYTFGSGTRLTVV.

The V gene is TRBV27, the J gene TRBJ2-7; tentative D call: TRBD1 (6 bases). V was shortened by 6 bases and J by 0 bases, with 21 bases between the two germline ends. Per germline, CDR1 MNHEY and CDR2 SMNVEV (reference sequence). CDR3 length equals 17 residues. CDR3 loop: CASRTPVTGYSSYEQYF. The CDR3 DNA sequence: TGTGCCAGCAGAACTCCCGTGACAGGATATAGCTCCTACGAGCAGTACTTC.